These 23 T cell receptor beta chains came from one sample sequenced in a study of blood T cell repertoires in COVID-19. The method was immunoSEQ multiplex PCR; TCRdb's version includes in-frame clones alone and lacks a portion of them. The sample carries more than 250,000 clones, roughly 90% recorded once. Sequenced material: peripheral blood. Source of these receptors: a man between 18 and 29 years old who had recovered from COVID-19.

This chain uses TRBV18 with TRBJ1-4, with a possible D match to TRBD1 (5 bases). The CDR3 runs 14 residues. V gave up 4 bases and J gave up 5 bases, with 11 bases separating them. CDR1 KGHSH and CDR2 LQKENI come from the germline V gene. The CDR3 DNA reads TGTGCCAGCTCACACGACAGACAGAATGAAAAACTGTTTTTT. Protein: CASSHDRQNEKLFF.

The V call is TRBV18, the J call TRBJ2-3; 7 positions match TRBD1. The junction had 3 bases not matched to a gene; V was cut back by 4 bases and J by 2 bases. CDR1 is KGHSH and CDR2 is LQKENI in the germline V gene. This CDR3 region has 14 residues. Here the CDR3 reads CASSQDRTTDTQYF. The CDR3 bases are TGTGCCAGCTCACAGGACAGGACCACAGATACGCAGTATTTT.

This chain connects TRBV18 to TRBJ2-7; TRBD2 agrees at 7 bases. The CDR3 length is 15 residues. After removal of 0 bases from V and 12 bases from J, the junction contained 14 bases not matched to a gene. Per germline, CDR1 KGHSH and CDR2 LQKENI. The CDR3 reads CASSPPALGGRGLYF. The CDR3 DNA reads as TGTGCCAGCTCACCACCGGCATTGGGAGGGAGGGGACTGTACTTC.

This clone was observed a handful of times. The chain links TRBV15 to TRBJ2-2; D gene uncertain. The length of the CDR3 is 13 residues. Germline V CDR1 and CDR2: LNHNV, YYDKDF (reference sequence). V lost 3 bases and J lost 5, with 7 bases in between. CDR3 nucleotide sequence: TGTGCCACCAGCAGGAGCACTACCGGGGAGCTGTTTTTT. It specifies CATSRSTTGELFF.

The chain is built from TRBV4-1 and TRBJ2-5; TRBD1 aligns across 8 bases. Germline V CDR1 and CDR2: MGHRA, YSYEKL. The CDR3 covers 17 residues. The junction had 12 bases not matched to a gene; V was cut back by 1 base and J by 5 bases. DNA for the CDR3: TGCGCCAGCAGCCAAGTCCCCCCTCCGGGACAGGCCGAGACCCAGTACTTC. Protein sequence: CASSQVPPPGQAETQYF.

The J gene is TRBJ2-7, the V gene TRBV29-1; 8 bases fit TRBD1. Germline V CDR1 and CDR2: SQVTM, ANQGSEA. The CDR3 length is 14 residues. Trimming cost V 6 bases and J 2 bases; bases outside gene matches: 9. The CDR3 spells CSVTGQGDPYEQYF. The CDR3 coding sequence is TGCAGCGTCACTGGACAGGGCGACCCCTACGAGCAGTACTTC.

This sequence joins TRBV6-2 or TRBV6-3 and TRBJ1-1; 7 nucleotides align to TRBD1. This CDR3 comprises 16 residues. The J segment lost 1 base and the V segment lost 5 bases, leaving 10 bases of the junction unmatched. Germline V CDR1 and CDR2: MNHEY, SVGEGT. Here the CDR3 reads CASSLKLGQANTEAFF. Written as DNA, the CDR3 is TGTGCCAGCAGTCTAAAATTAGGACAGGCGAACACTGAAGCTTTCTTT.

V gene TRBV5-1 combines with J gene TRBJ2-7; the match to TRBD1 covers 8 bases. CDR1 SGHRS and CDR2 YFSETQ come from the germline V gene. The length of the CDR3 is 15 residues. Germline trimming cut 0 bases from V and 5 bases from J; bases unmatched to any gene: 7. CDR3: CASSLEGQGNHEQYF. DNA of the CDR3: TGCGCCAGCAGCTTGGAAGGACAGGGAAACCACGAGCAGTACTTC.

The chain carries TRBV15 and TRBJ1-2; 12 bases agree with TRBD1. The CDR3 runs to 15 residues. After removal of 3 bases from V and 6 bases from J, the junction contained 5 bases not matched to a gene. Per the germline V gene, CDR1 is LNHNV and CDR2 is YYDKDF (reference sequence). The CDR3 nucleotides are TGTGCCACCAGCAGTGGGGACAGGGGGCAGGATGGCTACACCTTC. This translates into CATSSGDRGQDGYTF. Full variable domain (missing parts from reference TRBV15 and TRBJ1-2): DAMVIQNPRYQVTQFGKPVTLSCSQTLNHNVMYWYQQKSSQAPKLLFHYYDKDFNNEADTPDNFQSRRPNTSFCFLDIRSPGLGDTAMYLCATSSGDRGQDGYTFGSGTRLTVV.

The chain's CDR3 is CASSPWTGRDGTDTQYF. CDR3 sequence (DNA): TGTGCCAGCAGTCCGTGGACAGGGCGGGATGGCACAGATACGCAGTATTTT. The chain employs TRBV27 and TRBJ2-3; 8 positions match TRBD1. Trimming at V came to 5 bases and at J to 1 base, leaving 11 bases not matched to a gene. The CDR3 spans 17 residues. Germline V CDR1 and CDR2: MNHEY, SMNVEV (reference sequence).

The J gene is TRBJ2-2, the V gene TRBV29-1; a possible D gene is TRBD2 (6 bases). CDR3 size: 13 residues. Trimming pared 7 bases from V and 1 base from J, leaving 10 bases between. From germline, CDR1 is SQVTM and CDR2 ANQGSEA. The CDR3 region is CSAGTENTGELFF. The DNA of the CDR3 is TGCAGCGCCGGGACTGAGAACACCGGGGAGCTGTTTTTT.

Comment on this clone: In the same sample, other DNA sequences code for this CDR3. The chain links TRBV18 to TRBJ1-5; D unclear. The CDR3 sequence is 14 residues long. With 2 bases removed from V and 2 bases from J, the gap between germline ends came to 7 bases. CDR1 KGHSH and CDR2 LQKENI come from the germline V gene. CDR3: CASSPGSGNQPQHF. The CDR3 DNA reads TGTGCCAGCTCACCAGGGAGCGGCAATCAGCCCCAGCATTTT.

This clone showed up just a few times. The CDR3 here is CASSFTANYGYTF. The CDR3 DNA follows: TGTGCCAGCAGTTTTACGGCTAACTATGGCTACACCTTC. V usage is TRBV27 and J usage is TRBJ1-2; the D is unclear. There are 13 residues in the CDR3. Germline CDR1 is MNHEY and CDR2 is SMNVEV (reference sequence). Trimming took off 3 bases at V and 0 bases at J, with 5 bases between the two ends.

The rearrangement links TRBV10-3 to TRBJ1-5, with 11 bases identical to TRBD1. V trimming: 6 bases; J trimming: 3 bases; junction bases outside the gene matches: 4. This CDR3 comprises 15 residues. Germline V gene data show CDR1 as ENHRY and CDR2 as SYGVKD. CDR3 coding DNA: TGTGCCATCAGCGGGACAGGGGGGGTCAATCAGCCCCAGCATTTT. The encoded protein is CAISGTGGVNQPQHF.

This rearrangement joins TRBV6-5 to TRBJ1-2; D call uncertain. The CDR3 is 14 residues long. Germline-derived CDR1 and CDR2 are MNHEY and SVGAGI. V was shortened by 2 bases and J by 2 bases, with 9 bases between the two germline ends. The CDR3 reads CASSYGRENYGYTF. CDR3 DNA sequence: TGTGCCAGCAGTTACGGACGGGAAAACTATGGCTACACCTTC.

This clone has just one count. The chain couples TRBV27 to TRBJ2-3; D perhaps matches TRBD1 (6 bases). The V end lost 5 bases, the J end lost 2 bases, and 8 bases lay between the germline ends. This CDR3 is built from 13 residues. Per the germline V gene, CDR1 is MNHEY and CDR2 is SMNVEV (reference sequence). CDR3 nucleotide sequence: TGTGCCAGCAGTCAGGGGTCCACAGATACGCAGTATTTT. Protein sequence: CASSQGSTDTQYF.

The V gene is TRBV5-4, the J gene TRBJ1-6; 8 positions agree with TRBD1. V shed 4 bases, J shed 7 bases, and the junction held 7 bases outside the gene matches. The CDR3 runs to 15 residues. The germline V gene encodes CDR1 SGHNT and CDR2 YYREEE (reference sequence). The CDR3 region has the DNA TGTGCCAGCAGCCTCTCAGGGGGCCAAAATTCACCCCTCCACTTT. Translated: CASSLSGGQNSPLHF. Full variable domain (rest looked up from reference TRBV5-4 and TRBJ1-6): ETGVTQSPTHLIKTRGQQVTLRCSSQSGHNTVSWYQQALGQGPQFIFQYYREEENGRGNFPPRFSGLQFPNYSSELNVNALELDDSALYLCASSLSGGQNSPLHFGNGTRLTVT.

The chain is built from TRBV5-5 and TRBJ1-1; 7 positions agree with TRBD1. CDR3 length: 15 residues. CDR1 and CDR2 from the germline V gene are SGHKS and YYEKEE (reference sequence). The J segment lost 0 bases and the V segment lost 1 base, leaving 3 bases of the junction unmatched. Here the CDR3 reads CASSLTGALNTEAFF. CDR3 sequence (DNA): TGTGCCAGCAGCTTGACAGGGGCCTTGAACACTGAAGCTTTCTTT.

V usage is TRBV7-2 and J usage is TRBJ1-3; D is perhaps TRBD1 (5 bases). CDR1 and CDR2 from the germline V gene are SGHTA and FQGNSA. The CDR3 has 16 residues. Trimming removed 1 base from V and 3 bases from J, with 13 bases in between. CDR3 sequence reads: CASSLGQGRGGNTIYF. The CDR3, as DNA: TGTGCCAGCAGCTTAGGGCAGGGAAGGGGTGGAAACACCATATATTTT.

This clone was seen just once. The chain is built from TRBV6-5 and TRBJ1-2, with 9 bases identical to TRBD1. This CDR3 has 14 residues. Trimming took 4 bases from V and 8 from J; bases not matched to a gene: 8. Germline V gene data show CDR1 as MNHEY and CDR2 as SVGAGI. CDR3 in DNA: TGTGCCAGCAGTTCGTCCGGGACAGGGTCCGGCTACACCTTC. This encodes CASSSSGTGSGYTF.

The chain recombines TRBV6-2 or TRBV6-3 with TRBJ2-1; 9 bases agree with TRBD2. Germline trimming cut 0 bases from V and 5 bases from J; bases unmatched to any gene: 5. Germline assignment: CDR1 MNHEY and CDR2 SVGEGT. This CDR3 region has 16 residues. For the CDR3, the DNA is TGTGCCAGCAGTTACTCGACAACTAGCGGGCACAATGAGCAGTTCTTC. As protein: CASSYSTTSGHNEQFF.

The V gene is TRBV7-9, the J gene TRBJ1-5; unclear D gene. Trimming shortened V by 3 bases and J by 6 bases, and 9 bases separated the two germline ends. Germline V gives CDR1 SEHNR, CDR2 FQNEAQ (reference sequence). The CDR3 totals 13 residues. The CDR3 nucleotides read TGTGCCAGCAGCTTTGACTCGGGTCAGCCCCAGCATTTT. This gives the protein CASSFDSGQPQHF.

The V gene is TRBV7-9, the J gene TRBJ1-6; TRBD1 aligns across 10 bases. After removal of 0 bases from V and 8 bases from J, the junction contained 7 bases not matched to a gene. This CDR3 has 17 amino acids. Germline lookup yields CDR1 SEHNR and CDR2 FQNEAQ (reference sequence). CDR3 amino acids: CASSLAITGTGDSPLHF. The CDR3 DNA reads as TGTGCCAGCAGCTTAGCGATTACCGGGACAGGGGATTCACCCCTCCACTTT.